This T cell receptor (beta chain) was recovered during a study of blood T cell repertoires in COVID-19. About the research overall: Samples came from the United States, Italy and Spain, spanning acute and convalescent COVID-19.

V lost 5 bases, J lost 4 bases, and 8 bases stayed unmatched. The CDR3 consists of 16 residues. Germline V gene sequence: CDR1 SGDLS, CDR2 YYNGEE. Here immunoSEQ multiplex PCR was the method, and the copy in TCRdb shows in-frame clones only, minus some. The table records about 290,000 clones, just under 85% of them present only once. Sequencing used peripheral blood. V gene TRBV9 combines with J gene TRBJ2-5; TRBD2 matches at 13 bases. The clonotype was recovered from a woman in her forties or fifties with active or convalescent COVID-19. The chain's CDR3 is CASSGSGLAGSETQYF. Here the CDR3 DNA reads TGTGCCAGCAGTGGGTCGGGACTAGCGGGATCAGAGACCCAGTACTTC.